The present T cell receptor beta chain was sequenced within a study of Ad26.COV2.S vaccination and SARS-CoV-2 variants. Study context: By the intramuscular route, Ad26.COV2.S was given once, or twice 56 days apart. Whole-study results and caveats: Total T cell responses, in the TCR breadth and depth analyses, may have been underestimated. Vaccinated individuals (as opposed to placebo recipients) had higher spike-specific TCR breadth.

The CDR3 has 11 amino acids. With 6 bases removed from V and 3 bases from J, the gap between germline ends came to 8 bases. Per the germline V gene, CDR1 is DFQATT and CDR2 is SNEGSKA (reference sequence). Indicated treatment: roughly 18 received Ad26.COV2.S at low or high dose, single or two shots; 5 received placebo; per-sample allocation not given. Material that was analyzed had been drawn on day 63 after the first vaccine or placebo injection. An Ad26 vector expressing Wuhan-strain SARS-CoV-2 spike constituted the vaccine. Data came from immunoSEQ multiplex PCR; TCRdb stores just in-frame clones and leaves some out. Altogether approximately 450,000 clones are present, 75% to 95% being singletons, with the ten largest covering about 12%. This clone was counted a single time. Its matching antigen is unknown.

V usage is TRBV20-1 and J usage is TRBJ1-1; unclear D gene. Material: peripheral blood, obtained in a trial of Ad26.COV2.S vaccine versus placebo. This TCR was recovered from a person between 18 and 65 years old who received the Ad26.COV2.S COVID-19 vaccine or a placebo. The CDR3 sequence: CSASGYTEAFF. CDR3 nucleotide sequence: TGCAGTGCGTCAGGTTACACTGAAGCTTTCTTT.